These T cell receptor beta chains were read from a single sample in a study of shared T cell receptors in the human thymus. Using immunoSEQ multiplex PCR, the repertoire was profiled, and TCRdb retains in-frame clones only, with some absent. The profile shows 720,000 or so clones, over 75% of them singletons. These same data were also listed under a study on human thymus T cells.

Sequencing input: thymocytes. The receptors come from a girl under three years old with a congenital heart defect. CDR3s include the opening cysteine and the closing phenylalanine or tryptophan. D genes are given only for firm matches. Only some rows state a clone size, as once, few, many or a class for expanded clones.

NA	TRBV10-1	NA	TRBJ1-4	TGCGCCAGCCACGTTTCGGGTAATGAAAAACTGTTTTTT	CASHVSGNEKLFF
once	TRBV28	TRBD1	TRBJ2-1	TGTGCCAGCAGTTCCGGGACAGGAACGAACAATGAGCAGTTCTTC	CASSSGTGTNNEQFF
NA	TRBV28	TRBD1	TRBJ1-2	TGTGCCAGCAGTTTATGCATCACGGACAGGGTGAGGCGTTGTGGCTACACCTTC	CASSLCITDRVRRCGYTF
NA	TRBV11-2	TRBD1	TRBJ2-3	TGTGCCAGCAGCTTAGGGCGGCAGGGGGCCAACCCTAGCACAGATACGCAGTATTTT	CASSLGRQGANPSTDTQYF
NA	TRBV7-9	TRBD1	TRBJ2-1	TGTGCCAGCAGCTTCACAGGGGTACCCTACAATGAGCAGTTCTTC	CASSFTGVPYNEQFF
few	TRBV5-5	NA	TRBJ2-1	TGTGCCAGCAGTAGTACTGAGCAGTTCTTC	CASSSTEQFF
NA	TRBV2	NA	TRBJ1-2	TGTGCCAGCACCGTATTTATACAGCTAAACTATGGCTACACCTTC	CASTVFIQLNYGYTF
NA	TRBV5-1	NA	TRBJ1-5	TGCGCCAGCAGCGCCCTCCCGGGTAGCAATCAGCCCCAGCATTTT	CASSALPGSNQPQHF
NA	TRBV7-4	NA	TRBJ1-2	TGTGCCAGCAGCCGCGACCCGGACAGCCCCTATGGCTACACCTTC	CASSRDPDSPYGYTF
NA	TRBV11-2	NA	TRBJ2-7	TGTGCCAGCAGGAAACAGGGTCCCTACGAGCAGTACTTC	CASRKQGPYEQYF
NA	TRBV19	NA	TRBJ1-2	TGTGCCAGTAGTATCCCCCGGGGTGGCTACACCTTC	CASSIPRGGYTF
NA	TRBV6-5	NA	TRBJ1-2	TGTGCCAGCAGCCCCTTGCGACAGGACGGCTACACCTTC	CASSPLRQDGYTF
NA	TRBV4-1	NA	TRBJ1-1	TGCGCCAGCAGCCCCGTTAACATGGTCGTCGGCAGGGCGGCGGATAACACTGAAGCTTTCTTT	CASSPVNMVVGRAADNTEAFF
few	TRBV27	TRBD1	TRBJ2-7	TGTGCCACCCGAATCATGGGACAGAGCTCCTACGAGCAGTACTTC	CATRIMGQSSYEQYF
NA	TRBV19	NA	TRBJ2-3	TGTGCCAGTAGCGCCCACCCGGGTCCGCCAGATACGCAGTATTTT	CASSAHPGPPDTQYF
NA	TRBV29-1	NA	TRBJ1-5	TGCAGCGTTGAAGGGCACGATCAGCCCCAGCATTTT	CSVEGHDQPQHF
NA	TRBV27	TRBD2	TRBJ2-1	TGTGCCAGCAGTTTTCGCGGGGGTCTTTTTCGGCAGTTCTTC	CASSFRGGLFRQFF
once	TRBV14	NA	TRBJ1-2	TGTGCCAGCAGCCAAAAGAAGGCTACGGGGGGCTACACCTTC	CASSQKKATGGYTF
once	TRBV15	NA	TRBJ2-7	TGTGCCACCAGCAGAGTGGAGGAGGAGGGCTCCTACGAGCAGTACTTC	CATSRVEEEGSYEQYF
NA	TRBV19	NA	TRBJ2-2	TGTGCCAGTAGTATAGGACGGGGTCCAGTGACCGGGGAGCTGTTTTTT	CASSIGRGPVTGELFF
NA	TRBV2	NA	TRBJ1-3	TGTGCCAGCAGTCAGGATTTCTCTGGAAACACCATATATTTT	CASSQDFSGNTIYF
NA	TRBV14	NA	TRBJ2-7	TGTGCCAGCAGCCAAAACAGGAGTCCTTCCGAGCAGTACTTC	CASSQNRSPSEQYF
NA	TRBV10-1	NA	TRBJ2-5	TGCGCCACCCCGACAGGGAGGGAGACCCAGTACTTC	CATPTGRETQYF
NA	TRBV5-8	TRBD1	TRBJ1-1	TGTGCCAGCAGCCCGACAGGGAAAGGCGAAGCTTTCTTT	CASSPTGKGEAFF
NA	TRBV5-6	NA	TRBJ1-6	TGTGCCAGCAGCCTCTTGGGCGCCGATAATTCACCCCTCCACTTT	CASSLLGADNSPLHF
NA	TRBV7-3	NA	TRBJ2-1	TGTGCCAGCAGCTTAACAGATAGGGGGTACCATGAGCAGTTCTTC	CASSLTDRGYHEQFF
NA	TRBV6-4	NA	TRBJ2-5	TGTGCCAGCACCGGAGCCGGCAGGGGCGGTCAGGAGACCCAGTACTTC	CASTGAGRGGQETQYF
NA	TRBV7-6	NA	TRBJ1-1	TGTGCCAGCAGCTTGGGGAGGCCCTACACTGAAGCTTTCTTT	CASSLGRPYTEAFF
NA	TRBV5-6	TRBD1	TRBJ1-4	TGTGCCAGCAGCTGCTGGGACAGGGAGTGTGAAAAACTGTTTTTT	CASSCWDRECEKLFF
NA	TRBV15	NA	TRBJ2-1	TGTGCCACCAGCAGAGAGCGTGGGGGGTACGCGGATCTCGAAACTGAGCAGTTCTTC	CATSRERGGYADLETEQFF
NA	TRBV6-1	NA	TRBJ2-3	TGTGCCAGCAGTGGACGACCAGGTACGCAGTATTTT	CASSGRPGTQYF
once	TRBV5-4	NA	TRBJ2-2	TGTGCCAGCAAAGAAGGAGGGGCGCGAACCGGGGAGCTGTTTTTT	CASKEGGARTGELFF
NA	TRBV5-1	TRBD1	TRBJ1-2	TGCGCCAGCAGCTTTGAACAGGGGTTGAACTATGGCTACACCTTC	CASSFEQGLNYGYTF
NA	TRBV5-4	NA	TRBJ2-3	TGTGCCAGCAGCTTCCAAAACGCTCAGGGGTCCCGGAGCACAGATACGCAGTATTTT	CASSFQNAQGSRSTDTQYF
NA	TRBV6-6	NA	TRBJ1-1	TGTGCCAGCAGGCCCCTAAAGACTGAAGCTTTCTTT	CASRPLKTEAFF
NA	TRBV2	NA	TRBJ1-1	TGTGCCAGCAGTGCTTGGCAGGCCCCTGAAGCTTTCTTT	CASSAWQAPEAFF
NA	TRBV20-1	NA	TRBJ1-1	TGCAGTGCTGACGGTCCGGCGGGTTTCTTT	CSADGPAGFF
NA	TRBV14	NA	TRBJ1-1	TGTGCCAGCAGCCAAGGGGGGCCACAGGGGAACACTGAAGCTTTCTTT	CASSQGGPQGNTEAFF
NA	TRBV13	TRBD2	TRBJ2-3	TGTGCCAGCAGCTTATTACTAGCGGGGGGGAGGACAGATACGCAGTATTTT	CASSLLLAGGRTDTQYF
NA	TRBV9	NA	TRBJ1-2	TGTGCCAGCAGCACCGGCAGGTCGCATGGCTACACCTTC	CASSTGRSHGYTF
few	TRBV6-1	TRBD2	TRBJ2-2	TGTGCCAGCAGTGAAGCGCAGGCTAGCGGGGCCTCCGAGACCGGGGAGCTGTTTTTT	CASSEAQASGASETGELFF
once	TRBV5-1	NA	TRBJ1-2	TGCGCCAGCAGCTTGGTACAGGACCGAAAGTATGGCTACACCTTC	CASSLVQDRKYGYTF